The entry that follows covers one T cell receptor (beta chain) sequence. In the study's own analysis: Out-of-frame sequences were removed, leaving 2,204,828 distinct TCRbeta sequences. Data came from immunoSEQ multiplex PCR; TCRdb stores just in-frame clones and leaves some out. V, J and clone size are those of that table, while D and trimming were read from the DNA. The sample includes approximately 44,000 clones, over 65% seen only once; the top ten take more than 1.5%. The data derive from a study of memory CD4+ T cells and cytomegalovirus serostatus. Study information: Donors were healthy Belgian adults, under 10 CMV seropositive and fewer than 30 seronegative.

The sort gate was single viable CD3+CD4+CD8-CD45RO+ cells for memory CD4+ T cells. After thawing, CD4+ T cells were positively selected. V lost 0 bases and J lost 1, with 7 bases in between. Germline values: CDR1 GTSNPN, CDR2 SVGIG (reference sequence). CDR3 length equals 13 residues. This receptor was taken from an adult in good health and CMV-seronegative. Input material: memory CD4+ T cells from blood. The chain uses TRBV30 and TRBJ2-7; tentatively, D is TRBD2 (5 bases). CDR3 bases: TGTGCCTGGAGTGTACGGGATTCCTACGAGCAGTACTTC. Its translation: CAWSVRDSYEQYF.